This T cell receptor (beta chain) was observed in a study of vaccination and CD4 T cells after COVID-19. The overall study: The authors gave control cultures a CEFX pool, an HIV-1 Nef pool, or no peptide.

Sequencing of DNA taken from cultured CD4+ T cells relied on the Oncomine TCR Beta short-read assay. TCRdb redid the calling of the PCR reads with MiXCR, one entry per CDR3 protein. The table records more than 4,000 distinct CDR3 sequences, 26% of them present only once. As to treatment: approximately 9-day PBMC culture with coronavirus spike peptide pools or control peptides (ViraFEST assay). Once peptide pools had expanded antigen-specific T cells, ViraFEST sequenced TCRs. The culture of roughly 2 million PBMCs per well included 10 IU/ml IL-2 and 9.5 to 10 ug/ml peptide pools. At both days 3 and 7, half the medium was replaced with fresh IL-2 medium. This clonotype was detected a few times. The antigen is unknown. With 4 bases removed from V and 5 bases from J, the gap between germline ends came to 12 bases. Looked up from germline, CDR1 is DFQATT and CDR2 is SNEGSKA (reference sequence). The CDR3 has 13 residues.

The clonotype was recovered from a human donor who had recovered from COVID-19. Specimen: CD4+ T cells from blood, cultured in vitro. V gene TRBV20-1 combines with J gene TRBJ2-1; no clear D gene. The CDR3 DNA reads TGCAGTGCTATCCGGGTTCCACACAATGAGCAGTTCTTC. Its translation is CSAIRVPHNEQFF.